These 9 T cell receptor beta chains came from one sample sequenced in a study of glioma-infiltrating T cells after dendritic cell vaccination. Sequencing used immunoSEQ multiplex PCR; TCRdb keeps in-frame clones, though not all of them. Of tens of thousands of clones in the sample, roughly 77% were seen once. Described time point: after dendritic cell vaccination, including at tumor progression/relapse. This sample comprised blood, obtained after dendritic cell vaccination. These receptors were obtained from a human donor with glioblastoma.

The chain has TRBV9 and TRBJ2-7; 9 bases match TRBD2. Germline trimming cut 3 bases from V and 3 bases from J; bases unmatched to any gene: 7. Looked up from germline, CDR1 is SGDLS and CDR2 is YYNGEE. The CDR3 covers 15 residues. In DNA, the CDR3 is TGTGCCAGCAGCGCGGGGGCTAGCGGGGTCTACGAGCAGTACTTC. Translating it yields CASSAGASGVYEQYF.

CDR3 nucleotides: TGTGCCAGCAGCGCCGGGACAAACTATGGCTACACCTTC. Amino acid sequence: CASSAGTNYGYTF. The chain has TRBV9 and TRBJ1-2; tentative D call: TRBD1 (6 bases). The ends were cut back, 3 bases at V and 2 bases at J, with 8 bases in the middle. CDR3 length: 13 amino acids. CDR1 is SGDLS and CDR2 is YYNGEE in the germline V gene.

The V call is TRBV29-1, the J call TRBJ2-7, with D possibly being TRBD1 (5 bases). The CDR3 loop spans 13 amino acids. The germline V and J ends were trimmed by 6 bases and 5 bases, with 17 bases remaining between them. Germline loops: CDR1 SQVTM, CDR2 ANQGSEA. In DNA form, the CDR3 reads TGCAGCGTACAGACAGACGGAATCAACGAGCAGTACTTC. Translating gives CSVQTDGINEQYF.

The V gene is TRBV9, the J gene TRBJ2-3, with TRBD2 as a possible D gene (5 bases). The CDR3 is 15 residues long. Germline V lookup: CDR1 SGDLS, CDR2 YYNGEE. V gave up 0 bases and J gave up 3 bases, with 11 bases separating them. CDR3 loop: CASSVAGMGTDTQYF. CDR3 nucleotide sequence: TGTGCCAGCAGCGTAGCGGGGATGGGGACAGATACGCAGTATTTT.

V is TRBV5-6 and J is TRBJ1-2; no firm D call. This CDR3 is built from 13 residues. V lost 3 bases to trimming and J lost 0 bases, with 6 bases between them. The germline CDR1 and CDR2 sequences are SGHDT and YYEEEE. CDR3 bases: TGTGCCAGCAGCTCGGAGGCTAACTATGGCTACACCTTC. It codes for CASSSEANYGYTF.

This clone was picked up a small number of times. CDR3 nucleotides: TGTGCCAGCAGCGCCCCCGGGACAGGGATAATTTCTAGGAGCACTGAAGCTTTCTTT. Protein product: CASSAPGTGIISRSTEAFF. This chain connects TRBV9 to TRBJ1-1; 9 bases match TRBD1. The CDR3 has 19 residues. Germline CDR1 SGDLS, CDR2 YYNGEE. V lost 3 bases to trimming and J lost 4 bases; unmatched junction nucleotides: 19.

This chain uses TRBV18 with TRBJ2-5, with TRBD1 identical over 7 bases. The junction had 2 bases not matched to a gene; V was cut back by 3 bases and J by 1 base. Germline V gives CDR1 KGHSH, CDR2 LQKENI. The CDR3 runs 14 residues. The CDR3 DNA reads TGTGCCAGCTCACCTAGGGGGCCCCAAGAGACCCAGTACTTC. Translated: CASSPRGPQETQYF.

The genes are TRBV19 and TRBJ2-1; 8 positions agree with TRBD1. V lost 6 bases, J lost 0 bases, and 7 bases stayed unmatched. The germline V gene encodes CDR1 LNHDA and CDR2 SQIVND (reference sequence). This CDR3 is built from 16 residues. The DNA of the CDR3 is TGTGCCAGTAGGTCGGACAGGGCCTCCTCCTACAATGAGCAGTTCTTC. It encodes CASRSDRASSYNEQFF.

The chain combines TRBV19 with TRBJ1-3; the D gene is possibly TRBD1 (6 bases). CDR1 and CDR2 from the germline V gene are LNHDA and SQIVND (reference sequence). V shed 6 bases and J shed 0 bases, with 12 bases lying between them. The CDR3 is 15 amino acids. In DNA form, the CDR3 reads TGTGCCAGTAGGACTACAGGGTCCTCTGGAAACACCATATATTTT. It codes for CASRTTGSSGNTIYF.